The 5 T cell receptor beta chains presented below share a single source sample, sequenced in a study of regulatory T cells in long-lasting Graves disease. The time point denotes: persistent/refractory GD, antithyroid drugs over 5 years with positive TRAb. Extracted PBMC RNA gave rise to the TCR library. Researchers made TCR beta libraries by using iRepertoire HTBI primers and running Arm-PCR on CDR3 regions. Each CDR3 protein gets one entry after TCRdb re-called the multiplex PCR reads with MiXCR. The table includes under 450,000 distinct CDR3 sequences, approximately 23% detected once. Sample: peripheral blood mononuclear cells (PBMCs), taken when the disease was refractory, from a patient treated with antithyroid drugs. The receptors shown here come from a woman between 40 and 50 years old with Graves disease.

This clonotype was counted between two and nine times. The limits of the CDR3 on the DNA are not certain, so only TCRdb's listed CDR3 is given. This chain uses TRBV3-1 with TRBJ1-4. The germline gives CDR1 LGHDT, CDR2 YNNKEL (reference sequence). Ends included, the CDR3 has 14 residues. The CDR3 region is CASSQDQYFGKLFF.

This clonotype was picked up many times. The chain uses TRBV28 and TRBJ2-5; 10 positions agree with TRBD1. Trimming cost V 5 bases and J 0 bases; bases outside gene matches: 24. CDR3 length: 22 amino acids. Germline CDR1 and CDR2: MDHEN and SYDVKM. The CDR3 sequence is CASSRLRQGARLPPWYQETQYF. The CDR3 coding sequence is TGTGCCAGCAGTAGACTCCGACAGGGGGCGCGCCTACCCCCCTGGTACCAAGAGACCCAGTACTTC.

The chain recombines TRBV28 with TRBJ2-3; 9 bases match TRBD2. Trimming at V came to 5 bases and at J to 5 bases, leaving 14 bases not matched to a gene. CDR3 size: 17 residues. Germline lookup yields CDR1 MDHEN and CDR2 SYDVKM. CDR3 in DNA: TGTGCCAGCAGTCCTATACTCGGCGGGAGGGGAGGAGATACGCAGTATTTT. Its translation is CASSPILGGRGGDTQYF.

This chain joins TRBV10-3 and TRBJ2-4; TRBD2 is a possible D gene (6 bases). With 5 bases removed from V and 8 bases from J, the gap between germline ends came to 13 bases. Per the germline V gene, CDR1 is ENHRY and CDR2 is SYGVKD. CDR3 length equals 13 residues. CDR3: CAISYRDLDIQYF. Here the CDR3 DNA reads TGTGCCATCAGTTACCGGGACTTGGACATTCAGTACTTC.

This clonotype was detected only a few times. V is TRBV12-3 or TRBV12-4 and J is TRBJ2-1; D might be TRBD2 (5 bases). CDR3 length: 14 residues. Trimming removed 0 bases from V and 7 bases from J, with 10 bases in between. The CDR3 sequence: CASSLARALNEQFF. As DNA, the CDR3 is TGTGCCAGCAGTTTAGCGAGGGCCTTGAATGAGCAGTTCTTC.